Detailed here is one T cell receptor beta chain. Its antigen is not known. The sample belongs to a study of Tregs in tolerant kidney transplant recipients. Notes on the study in general: Biological reproducibility was not directly addressed, but technical replication error appeared minimal.

This CDR3 comprises 15 residues. V was clipped by 4 bases and J by 1 base; unmatched bases: 8. Germline CDR1 reads GTSNPN; CDR2 reads SVGIG (reference sequence). Unstimulated regulatory T cells (CD4+CD25+CD127-), CD4+CD25- non-regulatory cells, CD4 and CD8 cells were FACS-sorted from thawed PBMCs. Libraries were prepared by immunoSEQ multiplex PCR; TCRdb keeps only in-frame clonotypes and omits some of them. The sample has tens of thousands of clones; 65% to 85% are singletons. V usage is TRBV30 and J usage is TRBJ2-3; TRBD2 matches at 7 bases. The sequencing sample was made of CD4+ T cells from blood. The receptor was derived from a human donor in good health. Written as DNA, the CDR3 is TGTGCCTGGACTGGACTAGGGATCGGCACAGATACGCAGTATTTT. Translation gives CAWTGLGIGTDTQYF. Full variable domain (rest looked up from reference TRBV30 and TRBJ2-3): SQTIHQWPATLVQPVGSPLSLECTVEGTSNPNLYWYRQAAGRGLQLLFYSVGIGQISSEVPQNLSASRPQDRQFILSSKKLLLSDSGFYLCAWTGLGIGTDTQYFGPGTRLTVL.